The T cell receptor (beta chain) under discussion was sequenced for a study of regulatory T cells in long-lasting Graves disease. Broader study findings: Between persistent patients, 2,500 to 3,500 public clonotypes were shared, exceeding the 900 to 1,000 shared between new patients. TCR diversity was lower in persistent than newly diagnosed Graves' disease.

The time point was: newly diagnosed GD, antithyroid drugs for less than 3 months. RNA isolated from PBMCs was used to make the TCR library. V lost 8 bases and J lost 9, with 20 bases in between. The CDR3 loop spans 14 amino acids. Germline-derived CDR1 and CDR2 are SNHLY and FYNNEI. This clonotype has a count of ten or more. Its antigen is not identified. Building of the TCR beta libraries involved iRepertoire HTBI primers and Arm-PCR of CDR3 regions. TCRdb processed the multiplex PCR reads anew with MiXCR; each CDR3 protein has one entry. The table has about 620,000 distinct CDR3 sequences, around 17% seen once. A further study also used this sample, focusing on T cells in Graves' hyperthyroidism and ophthalmopathy. That work adds: An initial round of RT-PCR targeting the TCR CDR3 relied on the HTBI primer set.

The source of this sequence is a woman aged 30 to 39 with Graves disease. The material sequenced was peripheral blood mononuclear cells (PBMCs), taken at new diagnosis, from a patient treated with antithyroid drugs. This rearrangement joins TRBV2 to TRBJ1-5, with D tentatively TRBD1 (5 bases). The CDR3: CASGNDSPGGPQHF. CDR3 nucleotide sequence: TGTGCCAGCGGAAACGACAGTCCCGGTGGGCCCCAGCATTTT. Looking up the rest from reference TRBV2 and TRBJ1-5 gives the full variable domain: EPEVTQTPSHQVTQMGQEVILRCVPISNHLYFYWYRQILGQKVEFLVSFYNNEISEKSEIFDDQFSVERPDGSNFTLKIRSTKLEDSAMYFCASGNDSPGGPQHFGDGTRLSIL.